Here is one T cell receptor beta chain with its context. This clonotype was seen a handful of times. Its antigen specificity is not known. Within one base of it there is no much larger clone, and no base qualities were kept. This record belongs to a study of response to subunit inactivated influenza vaccine (dated by TCRdb to the late 2010s). Background for the entire study: Deep quantitative profiling of the T cell receptor repertoire was used in the study to follow responses to a trivalent subunit inactivated influenza vaccine.

The trim is 2 bases for V and 2 bases for J, with a gap of 10 bases between the germline ends. From the germline V gene, CDR1 is MDHEN and CDR2 is SYDVKM. The CDR3 spans 15 residues, from the cysteine through the phenylalanine. The sequence is cut down to CDR3 DNA, 45 bases in frame from base 1. Library preparation was by RT-PCR. Sequencing was carried out with an Illumina HiSeq 2500. The public reads were run again by TCRdb, first through fastp at Q25 and then through MiXCR, and only productive beta chains were kept. Entries are consolidated by CDR3 protein sequence, retaining the most common genes and DNA. In all, the sample holds 500,000 to 600,000 distinct CDR3 sequences, and 14% of those were seen once. The top ten clonotypes cover roughly 11% of the sample. The paper as a whole reports these results and caveats: According to the authors, only a limited number of new T cells may be recruited by each seasonal influenza vaccination.

This chain joins TRBV28 to TRBJ1-5, with the D gene too uncertain to name. This TCR was recovered from a man aged 45 to 65 who received an inactivated influenza vaccine. Donor details come from another sample of the same person, matched by shared clones. Source: PBMCs from blood, taken 11 to 12 days after vaccination. DNA sequence: TGTGCCAGCAGTTTAGACGGAGAACGCAATCAGCCCCAGCATTTT. Its coded protein is CASSLDGERNQPQHF. With the portions outside the CDR3 filled from the reference TRBV28 and TRBJ1-5 genes, the complete variable region becomes DVKVTQSSRYLVKRTGEKVFLECVQDMDHENMFWYRQDPGLGLRLIYFSYDVKMKEKGDIPEGYSVSREKKERFSLILESASTNQTSMYLCASSLDGERNQPQHFGDGTRLSIL.